This T cell receptor beta chain is drawn from a study of blood T cell repertoires in COVID-19 (dated by TCRdb to 2020 to 2022). In terms of the full investigation: Collaborator samples came from the United States, Italy and Spain and covered acute and convalescent phases of COVID-19. The prospective study material was composed of cDNA or gDNA derived from T cells, B-cell-depleted T cells, or PBMCs. Subjects who had been exposed to COVID-19, were actively infected with it, or had recovered from it provided the deeply sampled blood TCRbeta repertoires that made up the dataset. The repertoires were made available in a free public database intended to serve as a resource for research on the immune response to SARS-CoV-2. Samples were obtained from the ongoing ImmuneRACE study (first 160 participants) and from 1,200 or so subjects provided by 6 global collaborators. A de-identified subject ID, COVID-19 status, age in years and sex were almost always included in the sample metadata. Where available, HLA class I and class II types were obtained from metadata supplied by the sample provider rather than from assay-based typing.

At one collaborating source in Seattle, patients were enrolled during active infection and were followed longitudinally through the course of disease. Collaborating institutions collected whole blood in K2EDTA tubes following their own protocols. Collaborator samples were shipped for TCRbeta analysis as frozen whole blood, isolated PBMCs, or DNA extracted from either sample type. General findings and caveats noted by the study authors: How much clinical and demographic metadata was included differed by source and by participant, and the metadata was provided uncurated.

TCRbeta CDR3 regions were amplified from genomic DNA by means of the immunoSEQ Assay, a bias-controlled multiplex PCR. Under the source paper's analysis protocol: The number of nucleated cells in each sample was estimated by amplification of reference gene primers within the assay. Sequence reads were collapsed and filtered to measure the absolute abundance of every unique TCRbeta CDR3 rearrangement. Productive Simpson clonality was computed per sample as the square root of Simpson's diversity index over productive rearrangements. TCRdb re-hosts the immuneACCESS table, in-frame sequences only. Its copies lack some clones; in the studies checked, an unresolved V gene accounts for under half of them, and the cause for the rest is not known. D and trimming come from the DNA, and the V and J calls and clone size come from that table. This sample gives about 280,000 clones in total; 88% of them show up just once. Approximately 11% of the sample comes from the top ten.

From cysteine to phenylalanine, the CDR3 is 15 amino acids long. The CDR3 DNA has 45 bases and is translated from base 1. CDR1 and CDR2 (SNHLY, FYNNEI) derive from the germline V gene. The junction carries 9 bases between V and J, which are trimmed by 1 base and 2 bases respectively. Note on this clone: Its antigen is still unknown. The record has no base qualities; no much larger clone is one base away.

The chain is encoded by TRBV2 joined to TRBJ2-1, with a weak D call of TRBD2 (5 bases match). This clonotype was sampled from a woman in her 30s with COVID-19, enrolled during active disease. The sequenced sample was peripheral blood. The nucleotide sequence reads TGTGCCAGCAGTGAAGGGACTCTAACCTACAATGAGCAGTTCTTC. It specifies CASSEGTLTYNEQFF.